These T cell receptor beta chains were read from a single sample in a study of blood T cell repertoires in COVID-19. Data came from immunoSEQ multiplex PCR; TCRdb stores just in-frame clones and leaves some out. In the table there are 210,000 or so clones, roughly 88% of which are singletons. The sample comprised peripheral blood. The receptors were sampled from a woman aged 35 to 49 who had recovered from COVID-19. CDR3s include the opening cysteine and the closing phenylalanine or tryptophan. The order of the fields is V gene, J gene, D gene, clone size, CDR3 DNA, CDR3 protein. D genes are given only for firm matches. Clone size is stated in some rows and not others, as once, few, many or a class when expanded.

TRBV20-1	TRBJ1-5	TRBD1	NA	TGCAGTGCGAGTCAAACAGGGGGAAGCAATCAGCCCCAGCATTTT	CSASQTGGSNQPQHF
TRBV28	TRBJ2-7	NA	NA	TGTGCCAGCAGCCCTCTCTACGAGCAGTACTTC	CASSPLYEQYF
TRBV28	TRBJ2-7	NA	NA	TGTGCCAGCAGTTTACCCCTTAGAGCTTCCGAGCAGTACTTC	CASSLPLRASEQYF
TRBV18	TRBJ2-6	TRBD1	NA	TGTGCCAGCTCACGTCCCACAGGGGTCGGGGCCAACGTCCTGACTTTC	CASSRPTGVGANVLTF
TRBV2	TRBJ1-1	NA	NA	TGTGCCAGCAGTCTGGGAGAAAACACTGAAGCTTTCTTT	CASSLGENTEAFF
TRBV18	TRBJ2-1	NA	NA	TGTGCCAGCTCACCCAGGCTATTCGGGACTGGTTACAATGAGCAGTTCTTC	CASSPRLFGTGYNEQFF
TRBV28	TRBJ2-7	NA	NA	TGTGCCAGCAGTTTAAGTGCCTCCCTCAGGTCCTACGAGCAGTACTTC	CASSLSASLRSYEQYF
TRBV5-1	TRBJ1-1	TRBD1	NA	TGCGCCAGCAGGGGTGGACAGGTATCGAACACTGAAGCTTTCTTT	CASRGGQVSNTEAFF
TRBV27	TRBJ1-5	NA	NA	TGTGCCAGCAGTTGGGGAACAGGGTTGGCCCAGCATTTT	CASSWGTGLAQHF
TRBV28	TRBJ2-1	NA	NA	TGTGCCAGCAGTTTAGGAGTTGTAGTCGGTGAGCAGTTCTTC	CASSLGVVVGEQFF
TRBV10-3	TRBJ2-2	TRBD1	NA	TGTGCCATCAGTGGGACAGGGTCGGTCGGGGAGCTGTTTTTT	CAISGTGSVGELFF
TRBV4-2	TRBJ2-1	TRBD2	NA	TGTGCCAGCAGCCAGGGGTCTGGACTAGCGGGAATATATGAGCAGTTCTTC	CASSQGSGLAGIYEQFF
TRBV7-2	TRBJ2-1	NA	NA	TGTGCCAGCAGCTTAGGTCAGCGGAGCTGGCAGTTCTTC	CASSLGQRSWQFF
TRBV2	TRBJ1-5	TRBD1	once	TGTGCCAGCAGTCCACAGGGGGCGCAGCCCCAGCATTTT	CASSPQGAQPQHF
TRBV25-1	TRBJ2-7	NA	NA	TGTGCCAGCGCACAGGGAGAGCAGTACTTC	CASAQGEQYF
TRBV29-1	TRBJ1-1	TRBD1	NA	TGCAGCGTGTCAGGGGGAGGCACTGAAGCTTTCTTT	CSVSGGGTEAFF
TRBV29-1	TRBJ1-2	NA	NA	TGCAGCGTTGTGAACACCTATGGCTACACCTTC	CSVVNTYGYTF
TRBV19	TRBJ1-4	NA	few	TGTGCCAGTAGTCGCGACAGAAATGAAAAACTGTTTTTT	CASSRDRNEKLFF
TRBV6-5	TRBJ2-6	NA	NA	TGTGCCAGCAGTCGGCTGCAGGGTGAGGTCCTGACTTTC	CASSRLQGEVLTF
TRBV20-1	TRBJ2-1	TRBD2	NA	TGCAGTGCTAGTAGAGCGGGAGGGCGTGAGCAGTTCTTC	CSASRAGGREQFF
TRBV27	TRBJ2-7	NA	NA	TGTGCCAGCAGTTTGTCCTCAGCGGGTTTCTCCTACGAGCAGTACTTC	CASSLSSAGFSYEQYF
TRBV4-1	TRBJ2-7	TRBD2	NA	TGCGCCAGCAGCCAAGCTGCTAGCGGAACGTACGAGCAGTACTTC	CASSQAASGTYEQYF
TRBV2	TRBJ1-1	NA	NA	TGTGCCAGCAGTGCTGAGAAAAACACTGAAGCTTTCTTT	CASSAEKNTEAFF
TRBV18	TRBJ2-7	TRBD1	NA	TGTGCCAGCTCAGCGGGACAGGAGGCCCGCGAGCAGTACTTC	CASSAGQEAREQYF
TRBV4-2	TRBJ1-2	NA	NA	TGTGCCAGCAGCCAAGATTCAGGGGATGGCTACACCTTC	CASSQDSGDGYTF
TRBV6-5	TRBJ2-2	NA	NA	TGTGCCAGCAGGGCTACCGCGGGGGCCGGCGGGGAGCTGTTTTTT	CASRATAGAGGELFF
TRBV19	TRBJ2-5	TRBD1	NA	TGTGCCAGTAGTACCATATCAGACAGGGGGCGGGAGACCCAGTACTTC	CASSTISDRGRETQYF
TRBV21-1	TRBJ2-3	NA	NA	TGTGCCAGCAGCAAGATTCCTGGTCCTAGCGACACAGATACGCAGTATTTT	CASSKIPGPSDTDTQYF
TRBV5-1	TRBJ2-1	TRBD2	NA	TGCGCCAGCAGCGTCCAAGCGGGAGGGCCAAATGAGCAGTTCTTC	CASSVQAGGPNEQFF
TRBV28	TRBJ2-7	NA	NA	TGTGCCAGCAGTTTAGTTCCCCAGGGATCCGTCGAGCAGTACTTC	CASSLVPQGSVEQYF
TRBV14	TRBJ1-1	NA	NA	TGTGCCAGCAGCCAAGATCTATGGGGTAGGGGCACTGAAGCTTTCTTT	CASSQDLWGRGTEAFF
TRBV18	TRBJ2-1	TRBD1	NA	TGTGCCAGCTCATTATACAGTCACTCGGGACAGATAAATGAGCAGTTCTTC	CASSLYSHSGQINEQFF
TRBV19	TRBJ2-1	NA	NA	TGTGCCACTAGTCGCAATGAGCAGTTCTTC	CATSRNEQFF
TRBV6-2/TRBV6-3	TRBJ2-3	TRBD2	NA	TGTGCCAGCAGTTACCGGCGGGGCGGGAGTACGACCCGGACAGATACGCAGTATTTT	CASSYRRGGSTTRTDTQYF
TRBV6-5	TRBJ1-2	NA	NA	TGTGCCAGCAGTAACCAACAGGGCCCTACGGAGGGCTACACCTTC	CASSNQQGPTEGYTF
TRBV4-2	TRBJ1-4	NA	NA	TGTGCCAGCAGCCAAGATATACGGGGGGCGGAAAAACTGTTTTTT	CASSQDIRGAEKLFF
TRBV7-9	TRBJ2-7	TRBD1	NA	TGTGCCAGCAGCCCGGGACAGTTCTACGAGCAGTACTTC	CASSPGQFYEQYF
TRBV19	TRBJ2-6	NA	NA	TGTGCCAGTAGTTTACGACAGGTCCTCTCTGGGGCCAACGTCCTGACTTTC	CASSLRQVLSGANVLTF
TRBV5-1	TRBJ1-3	NA	few	TGCGCCAGCAGGCCCCTGGGGGACTCGTCCTCTGGAAACACCATATATTTT	CASRPLGDSSSGNTIYF
TRBV7-2	TRBJ2-7	NA	once	TGTGCCAGCAGCTTAAACACCAGGACTGGAGAGCAGTACTTC	CASSLNTRTGEQYF
TRBV7-9	TRBJ2-5	TRBD1	NA	TGTGCCAGCAGCTCCTGGACAGGGACAGAGACCCAGTACTTC	CASSSWTGTETQYF